This is a list of T cell receptor beta chains from one sample in a study of blood T cells in healthy people across ages. From the 5' RACE reads, TCRdb called clonotypes with MiXCR, one entry per CDR3 protein. The data hold hundreds of thousands of distinct CDR3 sequences, with 20% to 25% observed a single time. These data were also filed under a second study, of T cells of mothers and their children.

Sequences were obtained from blood. These receptors came from a boy between 10 and 17 years old in good health. CDR3s include the opening cysteine and the closing phenylalanine or tryptophan. The D gene is left open where the match is weak. Not all rows give a size; the values are once, few, many and, for expanded clones, a class.

clone_size j_call v_call d_call cdr3_aa cdr3_nt
. TRBJ2-3 TRBV27 . CASRDIKDTQYF TGTGCCAGCCGGGACATTAAAGATACGCAGTATTTT
few TRBJ1-1 TRBV9 TRBD1 CASSPRGGWDTEAFF TGTGCCAGCAGCCCCAGGGGGGGATGGGACACTGAAGCTTTCTTT
. TRBJ2-1 TRBV7-2 TRBD2 CASSLRWTSGRTLASYNEQFF TGTGCCAGCAGCTTACGCTGGACTAGCGGGAGAACGCTAGCGTCCTACAATGAGCAGTTCTTC
few TRBJ2-2 TRBV21-1 . CASSKVSPSGAVPNTGELFF TGTGCCAGCAGCAAAGTCTCCCCTAGCGGAGCCGTACCGAACACCGGGGAGCTGTTTTTT
. TRBJ2-5 TRBV12-3/TRBV12-4 TRBD2 CASSFGTSGGKTQYF TGTGCCAGCAGTTTCGGTACTAGCGGGGGCAAAACCCAGTACTTC
few TRBJ1-5 TRBV20-1 . CSARDQGLPQHF TGCAGTGCTAGAGATCAGGGGCTTCCCCAGCATTTT
once TRBJ2-2 TRBV7-2 . CASRSLVNPGELFF TGTGCCAGCAGATCCCTCGTAAATCCCGGGGAGCTGTTTTTT
. TRBJ2-1 TRBV10-3 . CAISATGNEQFF TGTGCCATCAGTGCCACTGGGAATGAGCAGTTCTTC
few TRBJ2-7 TRBV11-1 . CASSHGTSTPYEQYF TGTGCCAGCAGCCATGGGACATCTACCCCCTACGAGCAGTACTTC
few TRBJ2-7 TRBV20-1 . CSAIGLAGPYEQYF TGCAGTGCTATTGGCCTAGCAGGCCCCTACGAGCAGTACTTC
few TRBJ1-1 TRBV29-1 . CSVVVRGMNTEAFF TGCAGCGTTGTAGTCAGGGGCATGAACACTGAAGCTTTCTTT
. TRBJ1-1 TRBV28 . CASQLGAEAFF TGTGCCAGCCAGTTGGGGGCTGAAGCTTTCTTT
few TRBJ2-5 TRBV4-2 . CASSQDYLKTQYF TGTGCCAGCAGCCAAGACTACCTCAAGACCCAGTACTTC
once TRBJ2-5 TRBV20-1 . CSAGADGRNQETQYF TGCAGTGCTGGCGCCGATGGGCGGAATCAAGAGACCCAGTACTTC
. TRBJ2-3 TRBV20-1 . CSAAGEGVTDTQYF TGCAGTGCTGCAGGGGAGGGGGTCACAGATACGCAGTATTTT
. TRBJ2-7 TRBV4-3 . CASSQGGDGSYEQYF TGCGCCAGCAGCCAAGGTGGGGACGGGAGCTACGAGCAGTACTTC
. TRBJ2-3 TRBV5-6 TRBD2 CASRLVAGGQQDTQYF TGTGCCAGCAGATTGGTAGCGGGGGGGCAGCAAGATACGCAGTATTTT
. TRBJ1-4 TRBV2 . CASSQPEGPEKLFF TGTGCCAGCAGCCAGCCCGAGGGTCCTGAAAAACTGTTTTTT
few TRBJ2-1 TRBV13 . CASSPSGGAGYNEQFF TGTGCCAGCAGCCCCTCAGGGGGAGCGGGATACAATGAGCAGTTCTTC
few TRBJ2-3 TRBV4-3 TRBD2 CASSPHQERGYTDTQYF TGCGCCAGCAGCCCCCATCAGGAGCGGGGGTACACAGATACGCAGTATTTT
few TRBJ2-2 TRBV28 . CASSFLREVKLFF TGTGCCAGCAGTTTCCTCCGAGAAGTGAAGCTGTTTTTT
. TRBJ2-7 TRBV27 TRBD2 CASGKREGFYEQYF TGTGCCAGCGGGAAGCGGGAGGGTTTCTACGAGCAGTACTTC
few TRBJ1-2 TRBV29-1 TRBD1 CCATGNDYGYTF TGCTGCGCGACAGGGAACGACTATGGCTACACCTTC
. TRBJ2-3 TRBV11-2 . CASSLDYPTDTQYF TGTGCCAGCAGCTTAGATTATCCCACAGATACGCAGTATTTT
few TRBJ1-1 TRBV14 . CASSQVAWAEAFF TGTGCCAGCAGCCAAGTGGCTTGGGCTGAAGCTTTCTTT
. TRBJ1-6 TRBV6-6 . CASSGHRSDSPLHF TGTGCCAGCAGCGGACACAGGTCAGATTCACCCCTCCACTTT
. TRBJ2-1 TRBV2 TRBD2 CASGYRLAGGSSYNEQFF TGTGCCAGCGGGTATCGACTAGCGGGGGGGAGCTCCTACAATGAGCAGTTCTTC
few TRBJ2-5 TRBV3-1 TRBD1 CASILTGVETQYF TGTGCCAGCATTTTGACAGGGGTTGAGACCCAGTACTTC
. TRBJ2-7 TRBV6-5 . CASRRVSSYEQYF TGTGCCAGCAGGAGGGTCAGCTCCTACGAGCAGTACTTC
few TRBJ1-2 TRBV6-6 . CASSYGLDGYYGYTF TGTGCCAGCAGTTACGGACTTGACGGCTACTATGGCTACACCTTC
. TRBJ2-5 TRBV25-1 TRBD2 CAVGVTGGATQYF TGTGCCGTGGGGGTGACGGGAGGCGCGACCCAGTACTTC
. TRBJ2-1 TRBV3-1 TRBD2 CASSQERVSGRAPGGHEQFF TGTGCCAGCAGCCAAGAGCGCGTAAGCGGGAGGGCCCCAGGTGGGCATGAGCAGTTCTTC
. TRBJ2-7 TRBV4-1 . CASSQTQGESYEQYF TGCGCCAGCAGCCAGACACAGGGTGAGTCCTACGAGCAGTACTTC
. TRBJ1-2 TRBV7-2 TRBD1 CASSLGTGLNCGYTF TGTGCCAGCAGCTTAGGGACAGGGCTCAACTGTGGCTACACCTTC
few TRBJ1-2 TRBV20-1 TRBD1 CSAREFQGADYGYTF TGCAGTGCTAGAGAATTTCAGGGGGCCGACTATGGCTACACCTTC
few TRBJ1-2 TRBV28 TRBD1 CASSSPGGAYGYTF TGTGCCAGCAGTTCCCCAGGGGGCGCCTATGGCTACACCTTC
. TRBJ2-6 TRBV12-3/TRBV12-4 TRBD1 CASSFKDRDISGANVLTF TGTGCCAGCAGTTTTAAGGACAGGGATATTTCTGGGGCCAACGTCCTGACTTTC
many TRBJ2-7 TRBV4-2 . CASSQGGSHEQYF TGTGCCAGCAGCCAAGGCGGCTCCCACGAGCAGTACTTC
. TRBJ2-7 TRBV6-6 . CASSYSILSYEQYF TGTGCCAGCAGTTACTCTATCCTGTCCTACGAGCAGTACTTC
. TRBJ2-5 TRBV29-1 . CSVVRDEPQYF TGCAGCGTTGTAAGGGATGAGCCCCAGTACTTC
few TRBJ2-1 TRBV7-9 . CASSLRLADSSYNEQFF TGTGCCAGCAGCTTAAGGCTAGCGGACAGCTCCTACAATGAGCAGTTCTTC
. TRBJ2-3 TRBV6-5 TRBD2 CASSYREGRTDTQYF TGTGCCAGCAGTTACCGGGAGGGCCGAACAGATACGCAGTATTTT
. TRBJ2-5 TRBV28 TRBD1 CASSFRGQGKEETQYF TGTGCCAGCAGTTTTCGGGGACAGGGAAAGGAAGAGACCCAGTACTTC